The 28 T cell receptor beta chains given below trace back to one sample, sequenced in a study of blood T cells in healthy people across ages. A J-beta primer mix and a sample-barcoded 5' primer were used in a second PCR of roughly 6 to 12 cycles. MiXCR, run by TCRdb on the 5' RACE reads, gives a single entry per CDR3 protein. Altogether roughly 930,000 distinct CDR3 sequences are present, around 49% being singletons, with the ten largest covering around an eighth. Material for sequencing was blood. The source of these receptors is a man under 40 in good health.

The V call is TRBV20-1, the J call TRBJ1-2, with no clear D. In germline, CDR1 is DFQATT, CDR2 SNEGSKA (reference sequence). The V gene lost 0 bases and the J gene lost 3 bases, with 8 bases spanning the gap. CDR3 length: 13 residues. CDR3 bases: TGCAGTGCTAGAGATGGTCAGTACTATGGCTACACCTTC. Residues: CSARDGQYYGYTF.

The chain uses TRBV15 and TRBJ2-1, with D maybe TRBD1 (5 bases). Germline V gene data show CDR1 as LNHNV and CDR2 as YYDKDF (reference sequence). V was shortened by 3 bases and J by 6 bases, with 15 bases between the two germline ends. The CDR3 runs to 15 residues. The CDR3 region is CATSRTASLSNEQFF. The CDR3 nucleotides are TGTGCCACCAGCAGGACAGCGAGCCTTTCCAATGAGCAGTTCTTC.

This clonotype turned up a few times. J is TRBJ1-2 and V is TRBV7-9, with D tentatively TRBD1 (5 bases). Germline lookup yields CDR1 SEHNR and CDR2 FQNEAQ (reference sequence). The CDR3 totals 14 residues. The V and J ends lost 1 base and 2 bases respectively, with 8 bases between them. The CDR3: CASSLVPGNYGYTF. In DNA, the CDR3 is TGTGCCAGCAGCTTAGTGCCAGGGAACTATGGCTACACCTTC.

This clonotype was found a few times. The chain carries TRBV4-2 and TRBJ2-5, with unresolved D. The assigned J gene may be wrong: the sequence end matches TRBJ2-7 better. The CDR3 is made up of 13 amino acids. CDR1 is LGHNA and CDR2 is YNFKEQ in the germline V gene. CDR3 sequence reads: CASSQDGTYEQYF. CDR3 nucleotide sequence: TGTGCCAGCAGCCAAGATGGTACCTACGAGCAGTACTTC.

This clonotype showed up just once. V usage is TRBV9 and J usage is TRBJ1-2; the match to TRBD1 covers 9 bases. Trimming removed 2 bases from V and 8 bases from J; junction bases left unmatched: 7. Germline assignment: CDR1 SGDLS and CDR2 YYNGEE. The CDR3 is made up of 14 amino acids. The CDR3 spells CASSVGTGNRGYTF. Written as DNA, the CDR3 is TGTGCCAGCAGCGTGGGGACAGGGAATCGCGGCTACACCTTC.

This chain links TRBV6-2 or TRBV6-3 with TRBJ2-1; D is possibly TRBD1 (6 bases). Germline loops: CDR1 MNHEY, CDR2 SVGEGT. V was clipped by 6 bases and J by 2 bases, with 11 bases between them. The length of the CDR3 is 14 residues. CDR3 residues: CASSRGQTYNEQFF. The CDR3 nucleotides read TGTGCCAGCAGCCGAGGACAGACCTACAATGAGCAGTTCTTC.

The chain combines TRBV25-1 with TRBJ1-2; possibly TRBD1 for D (6 bases). Germline CDR1 and CDR2: MGHDK and SYGVNS. The CDR3 is made up of 13 amino acids. V dropped 4 bases and J dropped 7 bases, with 13 bases sitting between them. The CDR3 nucleotides are TGTGCCAGCAGTGGTGGCAGGGGTATTGGCTACACCTTC. This gives the protein CASSGGRGIGYTF.

This clonotype has only a few counts. This rearrangement joins TRBV13 to TRBJ2-5; 10 bases fit TRBD2. The J segment lost 4 bases and the V segment lost 0 bases, leaving 5 bases of the junction unmatched. Germline lookup yields CDR1 PRHDT and CDR2 FYEKMQ (reference sequence). This CDR3 is built from 16 residues. Here the CDR3 reads CASSLGLAGLRETQYF. CDR3 coding DNA: TGTGCCAGCAGCTTAGGACTAGCGGGACTTCGAGAGACCCAGTACTTC.

This clonotype has more than one count but fewer than ten. The chain employs TRBV12-3 or TRBV12-4 and TRBJ1-3, with D tentatively TRBD1 (6 bases). The V end was cut by 9 bases, the J end by 0 bases, with 9 bases between. The CDR3 runs 13 residues. CDR3 in amino acids: CASRQVSGNTIYF. For the CDR3, the DNA is TGTGCCAGTCGACAGGTCTCTGGAAACACCATATATTTT.

The genes are TRBV10-3 and TRBJ2-7; 9 nucleotides line up with TRBD1. Trimming cost V 8 bases and J 12 bases; bases outside gene matches: 20. Germline CDR1 reads ENHRY; CDR2 reads SYGVKD. This CDR3 spans 15 amino acids. CDR3 protein: CAIGRQGGITETRYF. Here the CDR3 DNA reads TGTGCCATCGGGCGACAGGGGGGAATAACTGAGACCCGGTACTTC.

This clonotype was recorded a few times. V and J are TRBV28 and TRBJ2-5, with D hard to call. The V and J ends lost 2 bases and 5 bases respectively, with 6 bases between them. Germline V gene lookup returns CDR1 MDHEN and CDR2 SYDVKM. The CDR3 is 12 amino acids. CDR3: CASSLTMETQYF. Written as DNA, the CDR3 is TGTGCCAGCAGTTTAACTATGGAGACCCAGTACTTC.

The chain recombines TRBV20-1 with TRBJ2-5; D is possibly TRBD1 (6 bases). Trimming shortened V by 3 bases and J by 3 bases, and 17 bases separated the two germline ends. CDR3 length: 15 residues. Germline-derived CDR1 and CDR2 are DFQATT and SNEGSKA (reference sequence). The CDR3 sequence is CSASEGTGPKETQYF. The CDR3 DNA follows: TGCAGTGCTAGTGAGGGAACAGGGCCGAAAGAGACCCAGTACTTC.

A word on this clonotype: Sequence at one end of the junction differs from germline and may be a read error. V and J are TRBV7-9 and TRBJ1-4; 7 bases map to TRBD1. Germline lookup yields CDR1 SEHNR and CDR2 FQNEAQ (reference sequence). The length of the CDR3 is 15 residues. The CDR3 DNA reads TGTGCCAGCAGCTTATTCGGACAGGTGAATGAAAATCTGTTTTTT. Translated: CASSLFGQVNENLFF.

V usage is TRBV5-1 and J usage is TRBJ2-1; TRBD2 agrees at 7 bases. Unmatched junction bases numbered 8, after V lost 1 base and J lost 4 bases. This CDR3 has 16 amino acids. Germline-derived CDR1 and CDR2 are SGHRS and YFSETQ. CDR3 in amino acids: CASSLPMAGEYNEQFF. CDR3 DNA sequence: TGCGCCAGCAGCTTGCCTATGGCGGGGGAGTACAATGAGCAGTTCTTC. The variable domain in full, with the rest retrieved from reference TRBV5-1 and TRBJ2-1, is KAGVTQTPRYLIKTRGQQVTLSCSPISGHRSVSWYQQTPGQGLQFLFEYFSETQRNKGNFPGRFSGRQFSNSRSEMNVSTLELGDSALYLCASSLPMAGEYNEQFFGPGTRLTVL.

The CDR3 DNA sequence: TGCGCCAGCAGCTTGAGTAGGGGAGCCACTGAAGCTTTCTTT. Its translation: CASSLSRGATEAFF. The chain is built from TRBV5-1 and TRBJ1-1, with a weak D call TRBD1 (5 bases). Germline CDR1 SGHRS, CDR2 YFSETQ. The germline V and J ends were trimmed by 1 base and 4 bases, with 11 bases remaining between them. The CDR3 totals 14 residues.

V is TRBV7-3 and J is TRBJ2-2; possible D gene TRBD1, 6 bases. Germline-derived CDR1 and CDR2 are SGHTA and FQGTGA. Trimming shortened V by 5 bases and J by 6 bases, and 19 bases separated the two germline ends. The CDR3 runs to 16 residues. Here the CDR3 reads CASSKKGGQHPGELFF. DNA of the CDR3: TGTGCCAGCAGCAAAAAAGGGGGACAACACCCCGGGGAGCTGTTTTTT.

The V and J genes are TRBV3-1 and TRBJ1-1, with TRBD1 identical over 9 bases. V dropped 4 bases and J dropped 1; count of bases not matched to a gene: 7. Germline CDR1 reads LGHDT; CDR2 reads YNNKEL (reference sequence). The CDR3 contains 16 residues. The CDR3 DNA reads as TGTGCCAGCAGCCCCGGACAGGGGTTTGCGAACACTGAAGCTTTCTTT. Its translation: CASSPGQGFANTEAFF.

This clonotype has a single count. The rearrangement joins TRBV2 to TRBJ2-7; unclear D gene. The ends were cut back, 2 bases at V and 6 bases at J, with 5 bases in the middle. Germline V gives CDR1 SNHLY, CDR2 FYNNEI. The CDR3 loop spans 11 amino acids. The CDR3 nucleotides are TGTGCCAGCAGTGAAAGACCCGAGCAGTACTTC. Protein: CASSERPEQYF.

This clonotype was observed a few times. The rearrangement joins TRBV6-2 or TRBV6-3 to TRBJ1-1, with D perhaps TRBD1 (6 bases). The CDR3 length is 13 residues. The V and J ends lost 10 bases and 1 base respectively, with 13 bases between them. From germline, CDR1 is MNHEY and CDR2 SVGEGT. CDR3 protein: CANLDRQNTEAFF. The DNA of the CDR3 is TGTGCCAACCTTGACAGGCAGAACACTGAAGCTTTCTTT.

The V call is TRBV6-6, the J call TRBJ2-5; D possibly corresponds to TRBD2 (7 bases). TRBJ2-7 explains the end of the DNA better; the J call may be wrong. The CDR3 length is 17 residues. CDR1 is MNHNY, CDR2 SVGAGI, per germline (reference sequence). Here the CDR3 reads CASSYSTVREGHYEQYF. The CDR3 bases are TGTGCCAGCAGTTACTCGACGGTGAGGGAGGGACATTACGAGCAGTACTTC.

A word on this clonotype: The missing conserved phenylalanine or tryptophan at the end of this CDR3 makes a read error likely. Because the CDR3's place on the DNA is in doubt, the DNA is left out and the CDR3 is given as listed by TCRdb. CDR3 region: CSVDGVGGSGYTFGS. V usage is TRBV29-1 and J usage is TRBJ2-5; the table calls TRBD1, which could not be checked here. 15 amino acids form the CDR3, both terminal residues included. Germline loops: CDR1 SQVTM, CDR2 ANQGSEA.

The sample holds a few counts of this clonotype. The rearrangement joins TRBV12-3 or TRBV12-4 to TRBJ2-5; either TRBD1 or TRBD2 may fit D (6 bases each). The V and J ends lost 5 bases and 5 bases respectively, with 15 bases between them. CDR3 length: 14 residues. The CDR3 DNA is TGTGCCAGCAGTAGAGGGGGGATCGGTGAGACCCAGTACTTC. Protein: CASSRGGIGETQYF.

The V and J genes are TRBV4-1 and TRBJ2-7; a possible D gene is TRBD1 (6 bases). The germline V and J ends were trimmed by 6 bases and 0 bases, with 15 bases remaining between them. Germline CDR1 MGHRA, CDR2 YSYEKL. This CDR3 is 15 amino acids long. The CDR3 nucleotides are TGCGCCAGCAGACCTTCAAACAGGGCCTCCTACGAGCAGTACTTC. Translated, it gives CASRPSNRASYEQYF.

The chain recombines TRBV4-3 with TRBJ2-7; 8 bases fit TRBD2. With the DNA end fitting TRBJ2-5 better, the J assignment may be wrong. Germline-derived CDR1 and CDR2 are LGHNA and YSLEER. The CDR3 extends over 19 amino acids. The CDR3 DNA reads TGCGCCAGCAGCCAAGTTTTTTCCAGCGGGAGTTTCCCACGGGAGACCCAGTACTTC. Translated: CASSQVFSSGSFPRETQYF.

This clonotype was recorded only once. The chain recombines TRBV12-5 with TRBJ2-3, with D possibly being TRBD2 (5 bases). The CDR3 runs to 18 residues. V lost 0 bases to trimming and J lost 1 base, with 17 bases between them. Germline V CDR1 and CDR2: LGHNT, FRNRAP. The CDR3 DNA sequence: TGTGCTAGTGGTTTGGTACTAGAGCTTCAGACGGGCACAGATACGCAGTATTTT. The encoded protein is CASGLVLELQTGTDTQYF. Full variable domain (outside the CDR3, taken from reference TRBV12-5 and TRBJ2-3): DARVTQTPRHKVTEMGQEVTMRCQPILGHNTVFWYRQTMMQGLELLAYFRNRAPLDDSGMPKDRFSAEMPDATLATLKIQPSEPRDSAVYFCASGLVLELQTGTDTQYFGPGTRLTVL.

The sample holds a few counts of this clonotype. V is TRBV7-3 and J is TRBJ2-1; D might be TRBD2 (7 bases). The germline V and J ends were trimmed by 2 bases and 3 bases, with 14 bases remaining between them. CDR1 is SGHTA and CDR2 is FQGTGA in the germline V gene. The CDR3 covers 16 residues. The CDR3 sequence is CASSLLAGAFYNEQFF. CDR3 nucleotides: TGTGCCAGCAGCTTACTGGCGGGGGCTTTCTACAATGAGCAGTTCTTC. Complete variable domain (other parts from reference TRBV7-3 and TRBJ2-1): GAGVSQTPSNKVTEKGKYVELRCDPISGHTALYWYRQSLGQGPEFLIYFQGTGAADDSGLPNDRFFAVRPEGSVSTLKIQRTERGDSAVYLCASSLLAGAFYNEQFFGPGTRLTVL.

The chain combines TRBV27 with TRBJ1-1; 7 positions agree with TRBD1. J gave up 1 base and V 5 bases, and 10 bases lay outside the gene matches. The CDR3 is 16 residues long. The germline V gene encodes CDR1 MNHEY and CDR2 SMNVEV (reference sequence). The CDR3 DNA is TGTGCCAGCAGTCCGATAGTACAGGGGCGGAACACTGAAGCTTTCTTT. It is translated as CASSPIVQGRNTEAFF.

The V and J genes are TRBV9 and TRBJ2-3, with D tentatively TRBD1 or TRBD2 (6 bases each). The V gene lost 2 bases and the J gene lost 2 bases, with 12 bases spanning the gap. The CDR3 totals 15 residues. Germline CDR1 is SGDLS and CDR2 is YYNGEE. The CDR3 region is CASSVRDKPTDTQYF. The CDR3 DNA is TGTGCCAGCAGCGTGCGGGACAAACCCACAGATACGCAGTATTTT.